This T cell receptor (beta chain) was found in a study of T cell repertoires in cytomegalovirus infection. Whole-study context: CMV epitopes in the study were HLA-C-restricted (recently identified) and HLA-B-restricted (well studied). CMV infection and matching HLA type were both indicated by public TCR beta signatures.

Broader study findings: CMV carriers with the relevant HLA were identified by cumulative public TCR beta family frequency. CMV-specific TCR beta clonotypes restricted by HLA-C were the ones dominating the ex vivo response.

Regarding this clonotype: Its antigen is currently unknown.

This CDR3 is 16 amino acids long. Germline V gene sequence: CDR1 MNHEY, CDR2 SVGEGT. Trimming at V came to 11 bases and at J to 4 bases, leaving 19 bases not matched to a gene. From the reads, TCRdb called clonotypes with MiXCR, one entry per CDR3 protein. The sample holds a few hundred thousand distinct CDR3 sequences, almost 40% seen once. The material was cultured PBMCs, obtained from culture after CMV antigen stimulation. This chain joins TRBV6-2 or TRBV6-3 and TRBJ2-5; 7 bases agree with TRBD2. The receptor comes from a human donor in good health (CMV status not recorded). Some clones in this sample may be carry-over from other donors' samples. This CDR3 is CAPSYVRRGRRETQYF. CDR3 nucleotide sequence: TGTGCCCCCAGTTACGTCCGGCGGGGGAGGCGAGAGACCCAGTACTTC.